The 18 T cell receptor beta chains listed next were all sequenced from one sample in a study of blood T cells in healthy people across ages. It was with a sample-barcoded 5' primer and a J-beta primer mix that a second PCR of roughly 7 to 12 cycles was run. TCRdb re-called the 5' RACE reads with MiXCR, one entry per CDR3 protein. Found here are 1.5 million to 2 million distinct CDR3 sequences, 28% of them singletons; the top ten hold 7.7%. The sample was blood. The receptors stem from a woman in her 30s in good health.

About this clonotype itself: This could be a read error, since a much larger clone is one nucleotide away. This sequence joins TRBV29-1 and TRBJ2-7, with 10 bases that match TRBD2. The CDR3 extends over 13 amino acids. Germline trimming cut 6 bases from V and 7 bases from J; bases unmatched to any gene: 9. Germline assignment: CDR1 SQVTM and CDR2 ANQGSEA. DNA of the CDR3: TGCAGCGTGAGCGGGGGGGTTGACAATGAGCAGTACTTC. It encodes CSVSGGVDNEQYF.

V and J are TRBV9 and TRBJ2-1; D ambiguous. The germline V and J ends were trimmed by 5 bases and 3 bases, with 12 bases remaining between them. Per the germline V gene, CDR1 is SGDLS and CDR2 is YYNGEE. The CDR3 runs to 14 residues. CDR3 bases: TGTGCCAGCAGACCCGGGCTACTCTACAATGAGCAGTTCTTC. The encoded protein is CASRPGLLYNEQFF.

The chain joins TRBV5-1 to TRBJ2-1, with a tentative D call TRBD2 (5 bases). The CDR3 sequence is 15 residues long. Germline CDR1 and CDR2: SGHRS and YFSETQ. V was shortened by 0 bases and J by 5 bases, with 12 bases between the two germline ends. The CDR3 DNA sequence: TGCGCCAGCAGCTTGGCCAATGGACTCGACAATGAGCAGTTCTTC. Translated, it gives CASSLANGLDNEQFF.

V and J are TRBV10-3 and TRBJ2-3, with TRBD1 matching over 8 bases. The CDR3 has 13 residues. Germline V lookup: CDR1 ENHRY, CDR2 SYGVKD. J was trimmed by 4 bases and V by 10 bases; bases with no gene match: 7. The CDR3 reads CATRAGGADTQYF. The CDR3 coding sequence is TGTGCCACAAGGGCAGGGGGCGCAGATACGCAGTATTTT.

In this sample, this clonotype turned up many times. This chain links TRBV7-6 with TRBJ2-4; 8 bases map to TRBD2. The CDR3 runs 14 residues. V was clipped by 5 bases and J by 3 bases; unmatched bases: 3. The germline V gene has CDR1 SGHVS and CDR2 FNYEAQ. CDR3 bases: TGTGCCAGCAGCAACGGGGGGGGCAAAAACATTCAGTACTTC. Protein: CASSNGGGKNIQYF.

The rearrangement links TRBV7-8 to TRBJ2-1; 7 nucleotides line up with TRBD2. CDR1 and CDR2 from the germline V gene are SGHVS and FQNEAQ. The CDR3 has 15 residues. Trimming at V came to 1 base and at J to 5 bases, leaving 5 bases not matched to a gene. The CDR3 DNA reads as TGTGCCAGCAGCTTAGTCGCGGGGGAGAACAATGAGCAGTTCTTC. It specifies CASSLVAGENNEQFF.

This clonotype has a count of ten or more. The V and J genes are TRBV29-1 and TRBJ2-5, with 12 bases lining up with TRBD2. CDR3 length: 14 residues. Losses at the gene ends were 2 bases for V and 5 bases for J; bases not matched to a gene: 3. The germline gives CDR1 SQVTM, CDR2 ANQGSEA. The CDR3 bases are TGCAGCGTTGAACTAGCGGGGGGGCTGGAGACCCAGTACTTC. Translating gives CSVELAGGLETQYF.

This clonotype appeared many times. This chain's CDR3 is CASSFAPTGAGANVLTF. CDR3 bases: TGTGCCAGCAGCTTCGCTCCGACAGGGGCTGGGGCCAACGTCCTGACTTTC. This chain joins TRBV7-2 and TRBJ2-6; the match to TRBD1 covers 8 bases. The germline gives CDR1 SGHTA, CDR2 FQGNSA. Trimming cost V 3 bases and J 2 bases; bases outside gene matches: 6. The CDR3 totals 17 residues.

J is TRBJ2-7 and V is TRBV12-3 or TRBV12-4; 9 bases are shared with TRBD2. This CDR3 region has 15 residues. The J segment lost 0 bases and the V segment lost 7 bases, leaving 7 bases of the junction unmatched. Written as DNA, the CDR3 is TGTGCCAGCACCCCCATAGCGGGGGCCTCCTACGAGCAGTACTTC. It encodes CASTPIAGASYEQYF.

This clonotype was picked up one time. The chain has TRBV7-9 and TRBJ2-1; 11 bases fit TRBD2. CDR1 is SEHNR, CDR2 FQNEAQ, per germline (reference sequence). CDR3 length: 16 residues. V lost 6 bases and J lost 7; bases outside the gene matches: 11. The CDR3 nucleotides are TGTGCCAGCAGTAGGATGCTAGCGGGAGGCCGGAATGAGCAGTTCTTC. It translates to CASSRMLAGGRNEQFF.

This clonotype was counted only a few times. In DNA form, the CDR3 reads TGCGCCAGCAGCTTGTCGACTAGCGGTATGGAAGAGACCCAGTACTTC. This translates into CASSLSTSGMEETQYF. The chain uses TRBV5-1 and TRBJ2-5; 9 bases align to TRBD2. The CDR3 is 16 residues long. Germline V lookup: CDR1 SGHRS, CDR2 YFSETQ. The ends lost 1 base at V and 3 bases at J; junction bases unmatched: 7. The whole variable domain, filled in from reference TRBV5-1 and TRBJ2-5, reads KAGVTQTPRYLIKTRGQQVTLSCSPISGHRSVSWYQQTPGQGLQFLFEYFSETQRNKGNFPGRFSGRQFSNSRSEMNVSTLELGDSALYLCASSLSTSGMEETQYFGPGTRLLVL.

The V call is TRBV20-1, the J call TRBJ1-1; D call uncertain. The CDR3 contains 13 residues. Per germline, CDR1 DFQATT and CDR2 SNEGSKA (reference sequence). V gave up 3 bases and J gave up 5 bases, with 13 bases separating them. In DNA, the CDR3 is TGCAGTGCTAGTTCGGGTTTTGGTACTGAAGCTTTCTTT. Encoded protein: CSASSGFGTEAFF.

The rearrangement uses TRBV5-5 and TRBJ2-1; TRBD2 aligns across 9 bases. The length of the CDR3 is 14 residues. V was clipped by 3 bases and J by 6 bases; unmatched bases: 4. CDR1 and CDR2 (germline): SGHKS, YYEKEE (reference sequence). CDR3: CASSWGLAPNEQFF. The CDR3 bases are TGTGCCAGCAGCTGGGGACTAGCCCCCAATGAGCAGTTCTTC.

Only a few counts were recorded for this clonotype. The chain combines TRBV9 with TRBJ2-1; 10 nucleotides align to TRBD2. The CDR3 length is 16 residues. CDR1 is SGDLS, CDR2 YYNGEE, per germline. The ends lost 3 bases at V and 4 bases at J; junction bases unmatched: 7. CDR3 sequence (DNA): TGTGCCAGCAGCGGATCCGGGACTAGCGAATACAATGAGCAGTTCTTC. Translating gives CASSGSGTSEYNEQFF. Together with reference TRBV9 and TRBJ2-1, the CDR3 gives the full variable domain: DSGVTQTPKHLITATGQRVTLRCSPRSGDLSVYWYQQSLDQGLQFLIQYYNGEERAKGNILERFSAQQFPDLHSELNLSSLELGDSALYFCASSGSGTSEYNEQFFGPGTRLTVL.

About this clonotype itself: A much bigger clone sits one base away, suggesting this may be a read error. This chain joins TRBV9 and TRBJ1-2, with 7 bases that match TRBD1. The CDR3 has 15 residues. Germline loops: CDR1 SGDLS, CDR2 YYNGEE. CDR3 sequence reads: CASSPPQRDSYGCTF. In DNA form, the CDR3 reads TGTGCCAGCAGCCCCCCTCAACGGGACAGCTATGGCTGCACCTTC.

V is TRBV20-1 and J is TRBJ1-1; tentatively, D is TRBD1 (5 bases). This CDR3 spans 16 amino acids. Per the germline V gene, CDR1 is DFQATT and CDR2 is SNEGSKA (reference sequence). With 0 bases removed from V and 4 bases from J, the gap between germline ends came to 18 bases. Here the CDR3 DNA reads TGCAGTGCTAGAGATGCGGGACGGACCCTCCCCACTGAAGCTTTCTTT. Amino acid sequence: CSARDAGRTLPTEAFF.

The gene calls are TRBV12-3 or TRBV12-4 and TRBJ2-1; D unresolved. Trimming removed 3 bases from V and 8 bases from J, with 11 bases in between. The CDR3 extends over 13 amino acids. The CDR3 DNA reads as TGTGCCAGCAGTTTGACCGCAACAGATGAGCAGTTCTTC. It translates to CASSLTATDEQFF.

There are a few counts of this clonotype. The chain employs TRBV24-1 and TRBJ2-3, with D maybe TRBD2 (5 bases). Per the germline V gene, CDR1 is KGHDR and CDR2 is SFDVKD. This CDR3 has 14 amino acids. Trimming took 5 bases from V and 1 from J, leaving 9 bases between them. CDR3: CATSAVGGTDTQYF. The CDR3 coding sequence is TGTGCCACCAGTGCGGTGGGAGGCACAGATACGCAGTATTTT.